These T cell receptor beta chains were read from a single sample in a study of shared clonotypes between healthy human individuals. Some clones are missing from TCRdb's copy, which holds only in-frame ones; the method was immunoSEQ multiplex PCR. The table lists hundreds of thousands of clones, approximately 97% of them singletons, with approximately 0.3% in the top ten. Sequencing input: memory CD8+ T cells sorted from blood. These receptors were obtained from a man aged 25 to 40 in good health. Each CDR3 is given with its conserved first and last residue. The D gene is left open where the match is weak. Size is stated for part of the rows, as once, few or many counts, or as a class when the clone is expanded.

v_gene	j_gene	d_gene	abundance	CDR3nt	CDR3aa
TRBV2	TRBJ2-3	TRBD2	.	TGTGCCAGCATTGAAGGACTAGCGGGAGATTCGGGCACAGATACGCAGTATTTT	CASIEGLAGDSGTDTQYF
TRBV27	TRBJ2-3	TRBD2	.	TGTGCCAGTCCGAGGGAGGGACTAGCGGGGGGCAGCACAGATACGCAGTATTTT	CASPREGLAGGSTDTQYF
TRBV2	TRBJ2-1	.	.	TGTGCCAGCAGTGGAACGTGGGAGGGGGGTCGGAATGAGCAGTTCTTC	CASSGTWEGGRNEQFF
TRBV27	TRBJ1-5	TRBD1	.	TGTGCCAGCAGTCCCGCGGGACAGGGCAATCAGCCCCAGCATTTT	CASSPAGQGNQPQHF
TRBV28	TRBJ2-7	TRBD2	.	TGTGCCAGCAGTTTAACCCCGGATCGTAGCGGGAGGGTCTACGAGCAGTACTTC	CASSLTPDRSGRVYEQYF
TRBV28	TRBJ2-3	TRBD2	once	TGTGCCAGCAGTTCTAGCGGGAGCCCAGATACGCAGTATTTT	CASSSSGSPDTQYF
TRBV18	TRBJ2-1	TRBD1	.	TGTGCCAGCTCACCCAGGGACAGGGACAATGAGCAGTTCTTC	CASSPRDRDNEQFF
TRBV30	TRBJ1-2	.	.	TGTGCCTGGAGTGTGTCCTTCGGCGGCTATGGCTACACCTTC	CAWSVSFGGYGYTF
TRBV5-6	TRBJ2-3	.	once	TGTGCCAGCAGCGTGACAGATACGCAGTATTTT	CASSVTDTQYF
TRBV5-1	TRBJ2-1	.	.	TGCGCCAGCAGCTTAGAGGCTACCTACAATGAGCAGTTCTTC	CASSLEATYNEQFF
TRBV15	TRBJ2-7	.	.	TGTGCCACCAGCAGAGTAGGGGGGAACTACGAGCAGTACTTC	CATSRVGGNYEQYF
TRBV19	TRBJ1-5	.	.	TGTGCCAGTAGTATAGAGGGCAGCCCCAGCAATCAGCCCCAGCATTTT	CASSIEGSPSNQPQHF
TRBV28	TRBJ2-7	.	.	TGTGCCAGCAGCCCGAAACTCTACGAGCAGTACTTC	CASSPKLYEQYF
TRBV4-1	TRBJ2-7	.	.	TGCGCCAGCAGCCAGGGGCTGGGACTTTTTTACGAGCAGTACTTC	CASSQGLGLFYEQYF
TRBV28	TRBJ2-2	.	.	TGTGCCAGCAGCCTACCCAGGGGGAACACCGGGGAGCTGTTTTTT	CASSLPRGNTGELFF
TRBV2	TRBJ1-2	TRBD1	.	TGTGCCAGCAGCCAGGACAGGGCCAACTATGGCTACACCTTC	CASSQDRANYGYTF
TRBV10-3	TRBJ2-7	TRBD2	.	TGTGCCTCCGAAGGAGCGGGAGTTAACGAGCAGTACTTC	CASEGAGVNEQYF
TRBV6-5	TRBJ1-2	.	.	TGTGCCAGCGTTGAGGCGGGAGGTGGTGGCTACACCTTC	CASVEAGGGGYTF
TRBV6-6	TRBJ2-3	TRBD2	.	TGTGCCAGCAGTTTCCTAGCGGACACAGATACGCAGTATTTT	CASSFLADTDTQYF
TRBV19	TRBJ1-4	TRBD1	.	TGTGCCAGTACCCGACAGGGGACAACTAATGAAAAACTGTTTTTT	CASTRQGTTNEKLFF
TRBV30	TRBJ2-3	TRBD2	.	TGTGCCTGGAAGCAGGGAGGGTGGGCAGATACGCAGTATTTT	CAWKQGGWADTQYF
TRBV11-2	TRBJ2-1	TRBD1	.	TGTGCCAGCAGCTGGGACAGGGCGAATGAGCAGTTCTTC	CASSWDRANEQFF
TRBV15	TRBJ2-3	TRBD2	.	TGTGCCACCAGCAGCACCGAAGCGGGAGAATCGGATACGCAGTATTTT	CATSSTEAGESDTQYF
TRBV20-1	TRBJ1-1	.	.	TGCAGTGCTAACACAGGGCCGGCTTTCTTT	CSANTGPAFF
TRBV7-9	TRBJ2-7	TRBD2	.	TGTGCCAGCGGAAGACTAGCGGGAGCGGTTTACGAGCAGTACTTC	CASGRLAGAVYEQYF
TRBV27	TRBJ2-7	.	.	TGTGCCAGCAGTTTATCGGGGCGGGACGGCTCCTACGAGCAGTACTTC	CASSLSGRDGSYEQYF
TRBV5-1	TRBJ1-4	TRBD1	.	TGCGCCAGCAGTCCCGGGACAGGGTATGAAAAACTGTTTTTT	CASSPGTGYEKLFF
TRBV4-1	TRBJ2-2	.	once	TGCGCCAGCAGCCAAACCGGGGAGCTGTTTTTT	CASSQTGELFF
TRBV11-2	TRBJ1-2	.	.	TGTGCCAGCAGCACAGGGTATGGCTACACCTTC	CASSTGYGYTF
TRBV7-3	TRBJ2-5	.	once	TGTGCCAGCAGCTTGGGGGTTAGGGAGACCCAGTACTTC	CASSLGVRETQYF
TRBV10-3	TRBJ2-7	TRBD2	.	TGTGCCATCAGTACTAGCGGGATACAGTACTTC	CAISTSGIQYF
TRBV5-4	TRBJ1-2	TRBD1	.	TGTGCCAGCAGTTTACAGGGGGCGGACTATGGCTACACCTTC	CASSLQGADYGYTF
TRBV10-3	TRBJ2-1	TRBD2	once	TGTGCCATCAGTGTCCCGCGGGAGGGCTACAATGAGCAGTTCTTC	CAISVPREGYNEQFF
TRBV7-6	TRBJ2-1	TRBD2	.	TGTGCCAGCAGCTTAGTAGGACTAGCGGGAGGCCTGGGGTTTTACAATGAGCAGTTCTTC	CASSLVGLAGGLGFYNEQFF
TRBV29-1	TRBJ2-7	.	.	TGCAGCGTTGAAGATCGGACAACCTACGAGCAGTACTTC	CSVEDRTTYEQYF
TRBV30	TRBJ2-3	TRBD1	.	TGTGCCTGGCGGACAGGGGGCCAAGATACGCAGTATTTT	CAWRTGGQDTQYF
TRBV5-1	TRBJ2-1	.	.	TGCGCCAGCAGCCCCCGTCCACGGGAGTCCTACAATGAGCAGTTCTTC	CASSPRPRESYNEQFF
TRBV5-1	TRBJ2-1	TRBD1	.	TGCGCCAGCAGCCAGGGACAGTGGCAGTTCTTC	CASSQGQWQFF
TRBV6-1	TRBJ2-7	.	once	TGTGCCAGCAGGCGTTCCTCCGGCCTGATGAACGAGCAGTACTTC	CASRRSSGLMNEQYF
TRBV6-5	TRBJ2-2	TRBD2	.	TGTGCCAGCAGTTCAGGACTAGCGGGAGGGCGGGGGGAGCTGTTTTTT	CASSSGLAGGRGELFF
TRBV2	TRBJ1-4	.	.	TGTGCCAGCAGTCGATATCAGGTTAATGAAAAACTGTTTTTT	CASSRYQVNEKLFF
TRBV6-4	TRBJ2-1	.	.	TGTGCCAGCAGCCCGGGAGAAGGTTACAATGAGCAGTTCTTC	CASSPGEGYNEQFF